The 21 T cell receptor beta chains in this list originate from one sample, sequenced in a study of T cell responses to AZD1222 COVID-19 vaccine. Clones were sequenced by immunoSEQ multiplex PCR, and TCRdb holds only the in-frame ones, with some missing. The profile shows fewer than 110,000 clones, 90% of them singletons. The input for sequencing was peripheral blood, taken on day 0 of AZD1222 vaccination. These receptors originate from an adult in good health.

The genes are TRBV28 and TRBJ2-1; TRBD1 agrees at 10 bases. With 5 bases clipped from V and 0 bases from J, the junction kept 13 bases outside the gene matches. Germline V gene sequence: CDR1 MDHEN, CDR2 SYDVKM. The length of the CDR3 is 19 residues. CDR3 sequence reads: CASSDFPGQGPSSYNEQFF. CDR3 nucleotide sequence: TGTGCCAGCAGTGACTTCCCGGGACAGGGGCCTAGCTCCTACAATGAGCAGTTCTTC.

The genes are TRBV4-1 and TRBJ2-1, with D unresolved. V was shortened by 5 bases and J by 1 base, with 12 bases between the two germline ends. Germline V lookup: CDR1 MGHRA, CDR2 YSYEKL. The CDR3 is 15 amino acids. DNA of the CDR3: TGCGCCAGCAGCACCTTGGGATTATCCTACAATGAGCAGTTCTTC. Translating it yields CASSTLGLSYNEQFF.

The rearrangement links TRBV5-4 to TRBJ2-1; the D gene is possibly TRBD1 (5 bases). Trimming shortened V by 3 bases and J by 2 bases, and 12 bases separated the two germline ends. This CDR3 has 15 residues. Germline loops: CDR1 SGHNT, CDR2 YYREEE (reference sequence). The CDR3 region is CASSSRQNPYNEQFF. The CDR3 nucleotides are TGTGCCAGCAGCTCCCGACAGAATCCCTACAATGAGCAGTTCTTC.

The chain is built from TRBV19 and TRBJ2-3, with no clear D. Germline CDR1 and CDR2: LNHDA and SQIVND (reference sequence). There are 13 residues in the CDR3. Trimming removed 5 bases from V and 2 bases from J, with 8 bases in between. The DNA of the CDR3 is TGTGCCAGTAGTCAACGGATCACAGATACGCAGTATTTT. It translates to CASSQRITDTQYF.

The chain couples TRBV19 to TRBJ1-1; D may be TRBD1 (5 bases). Germline-derived CDR1 and CDR2 are LNHDA and SQIVND (reference sequence). Trimming removed 11 bases at V and 7 bases at J, with 23 bases between. This CDR3 contains 14 residues. The CDR3: CAVLPGDSTFEAFF. As DNA, the CDR3 is TGTGCCGTCCTCCCTGGAGACAGTACTTTTGAAGCTTTCTTT.

V gene TRBV9 combines with J gene TRBJ1-1, with 8 bases matching TRBD1. Germline CDR1 and CDR2: SGDLS and YYNGEE. There are 17 residues in the CDR3. Trimming removed 4 bases from V and 2 bases from J; junction bases left unmatched: 13. CDR3 coding DNA: TGTGCCAGCAGCCGGGATCCCTTAGGACAGGGAAACACTGAAGCTTTCTTT. It translates to CASSRDPLGQGNTEAFF. Full variable domain (remainder filled in from reference TRBV9 and TRBJ1-1): DSGVTQTPKHLITATGQRVTLRCSPRSGDLSVYWYQQSLDQGLQFLIQYYNGEERAKGNILERFSAQQFPDLHSELNLSSLELGDSALYFCASSRDPLGQGNTEAFFGQGTRLTVV.

This clone was seen a single time. V gene TRBV18 combines with J gene TRBJ1-5; 7 bases line up with TRBD1. Germline values: CDR1 KGHSH, CDR2 LQKENI. Unmatched junction bases numbered 9, after V lost 4 bases and J lost 6 bases. This CDR3 spans 15 amino acids. The CDR3: CASSRTGDRGQPQHF. CDR3 DNA: TGTGCCAGCTCACGCACAGGGGATCGAGGTCAGCCCCAGCATTTT.

V and J are TRBV15 and TRBJ1-2; D is unclear. This CDR3 is built from 15 residues. Per the germline V gene, CDR1 is LNHNV and CDR2 is YYDKDF (reference sequence). Trimming cost V 3 bases and J 2 bases, with 13 bases left between them. The CDR3 spells CATSSERTGNYGYTF. DNA of the CDR3: TGTGCCACCAGCAGCGAACGGACGGGAAACTATGGCTACACCTTC.

V is TRBV7-9 and J is TRBJ2-2; 7 bases are shared with TRBD1. In germline, CDR1 is SEHNR, CDR2 FQNEAQ (reference sequence). Trimming at V came to 0 bases and at J to 7 bases, leaving 14 bases not matched to a gene. The CDR3 covers 18 residues. The CDR3, as DNA: TGTGCCAGCAGCTTAGCCCCCTTGACAGGGCGTGGCGGCGGGGAGCTGTTTTTT. Residues: CASSLAPLTGRGGGELFF. Filled out from reference TRBV7-9 and TRBJ2-2, the complete variable domain reads DTGVSQNPRHKITKRGQNVTFRCDPISEHNRLYWYRQTLGQGPEFLTYFQNEAQLEKSRLLSDRFSAERPKGSFSTLEIQRTEQGDSAMYLCASSLAPLTGRGGGELFFGEGSRLTVL.

The rearrangement joins TRBV6-6 to TRBJ2-1; D assignment may be TRBD1 or TRBD2 (5 bases each). This CDR3 region has 16 residues. The V and J ends lost 6 bases and 7 bases respectively, with 22 bases between them. Germline V CDR1 and CDR2: MNHNY, SVGAGI (reference sequence). CDR3: CASRFDRDRDQNEQFF. The DNA for the CDR3 is TGTGCCAGCAGATTTGACCGGGACCGGGATCAGAATGAGCAGTTCTTC.

This clone has more than one count but fewer than ten. The chain recombines TRBV10-3 with TRBJ1-2, with a weak D call TRBD1 (5 bases). Trimming took off 7 bases at V and 6 bases at J, with 18 bases between the two ends. This CDR3 comprises 14 residues. Germline V gene data show CDR1 as ENHRY and CDR2 as SYGVKD. The CDR3 is CAITRDPGRDGYTF. The CDR3 nucleotides read TGTGCCATCACCCGCGACCCTGGCAGGGATGGCTACACCTTC.

The CDR3 protein is CASSQGVTGDGYTF. The CDR3 DNA reads as TGTGCCAGCAGCCAAGGAGTGACAGGGGATGGCTACACCTTC. The J gene is TRBJ1-2, the V gene TRBV3-1 (or the pseudogene TRBV3-2); 8 bases match TRBD1. The CDR3 runs 14 residues. Germline trimming cut 1 base from V and 6 bases from J; bases unmatched to any gene: 4. CDR1 and CDR2 (germline): LGHDT, YNNKEL (reference sequence).

The CDR3 reads CASSQDTNTEAFF. The CDR3 nucleotides read TGCGCCAGCAGCCAAGACACGAACACTGAAGCTTTCTTT. V gene TRBV4-1 combines with J gene TRBJ1-1; D is unclear. V was cut by 0 bases and J by 1 base, with 3 bases left in between. The CDR3 runs to 13 residues. The V gene's germline CDR1 is MGHRA and CDR2 YSYEKL.

This clone occurred once. This sequence joins TRBV5-8 and TRBJ1-4; D remains ambiguous. There are 17 residues in the CDR3. Germline V CDR1 and CDR2: SGHTS, YDEGEE. Trimming pared 4 bases from V and 8 bases from J, leaving 24 bases between. CDR3 in amino acids: CASSISLGQVVGEKLFF. For the CDR3, the DNA is TGTGCCAGCAGCATCAGCCTCGGGCAGGTCGTGGGCGAAAAACTGTTTTTT.

The V and J genes are TRBV29-1 and TRBJ1-2; TRBD1 agrees at 10 bases. The CDR3 spans 15 residues. Germline lookup yields CDR1 SQVTM and CDR2 ANQGSEA. The V and J ends lost 4 bases and 0 bases, in that order; junction bases with no gene match: 5. The CDR3 sequence is CSVVPGTGANYGYTF. For the CDR3, the DNA is TGCAGCGTTGTCCCCGGGACAGGGGCTAACTATGGCTACACCTTC.

The chain joins TRBV28 to TRBJ2-7; D not certain. The ends were cut back, 3 bases at V and 0 bases at J, with 12 bases in the middle. Germline CDR1 MDHEN, CDR2 SYDVKM. The CDR3 runs 15 residues. The CDR3 DNA follows: TGTGCCAGCAGTTTCATTAAATTCAACTCCTACGAGCAGTACTTC. Its protein is CASSFIKFNSYEQYF.

This chain joins TRBV5-6 and TRBJ2-1; no reliable D call. V was pared by 0 bases and J by 5 bases, with 12 bases between. The CDR3 length is 15 residues. Germline V lookup: CDR1 SGHDT, CDR2 YYEEEE. CDR3 in amino acids: CASSLERATHNEQFF. Written as DNA, the CDR3 is TGTGCCAGCAGCTTGGAAAGGGCCACACACAATGAGCAGTTCTTC.

The V and J genes are TRBV6-2 or TRBV6-3 and TRBJ1-2; unclear D gene. The V end lost 6 bases, the J end lost 4 bases, and 6 bases lay between the germline ends. The CDR3 is 11 residues long. CDR1 is MNHEY, CDR2 SVGEGT, per germline. CDR3 in amino acids: CASSQTYGYTF. Written as DNA, the CDR3 is TGTGCCAGCAGCCAGACCTATGGCTACACCTTC.

In this sample, this clone turned up a few times. The chain carries TRBV19 and TRBJ2-7, with TRBD1 matching over 7 bases. V lost 5 bases to trimming and J lost 0 bases; unmatched junction nucleotides: 4. The CDR3 is 14 amino acids. CDR1 and CDR2 (germline): LNHDA, SQIVND (reference sequence). Here the CDR3 DNA reads TGTGCCAGTAGTCCCCGGGACAGCTCCTACGAGCAGTACTTC. Its translation: CASSPRDSSYEQYF.

The J gene is TRBJ2-7, the V gene TRBV6-5; a possible D gene is TRBD2 (5 bases). The V end lost 8 bases, the J end lost 3 bases, and 8 bases lay between the germline ends. Germline V gene sequence: CDR1 MNHEY, CDR2 SVGAGI. The CDR3 runs to 11 residues. The CDR3 DNA reads TGTGCCAGCCGTCGGGGCTACGAGCAGTACTTC. Its protein is CASRRGYEQYF.

The chain uses TRBV4-1 and TRBJ2-5, with TRBD2 matching 13 bases. The CDR3 spans 19 residues. CDR1 is MGHRA and CDR2 is YSYEKL in the germline V gene. V lost 4 bases and J lost 0; bases outside the gene matches: 11. The chain's CDR3 is CASSPEKTSGGRYQETQYF. The CDR3 nucleotides read TGCGCCAGCAGCCCAGAGAAGACTAGCGGGGGGCGGTACCAAGAGACCCAGTACTTC.